The clone carrying this T cell receptor beta chain was seen a handful of times. This CDR3 contains 17 residues. Looked up from germline, CDR1 is SGHKS and CDR2 is YYEKEE (reference sequence). V lost 4 bases, J lost 0 bases, and 14 bases lay in between. The sample belongs to a study of T cells after yellow fever vaccination. The authors made TCR cDNA by 5'RACE template switching, adding a universal primer site and UMIs. TCRdb called the 5' RACE reads again in MiXCR, with one record for every CDR3 protein. Of 150,000 to 200,000 distinct CDR3 sequences in the sample, roughly 9% were seen once. The gene calls are TRBV5-5 and TRBJ1-6; D is uncertain. The specimen was CD8+ T cells sorted from PBMCs, collected 45 days after the yellow fever booster vaccination. This TCR derives from a man between 18 and 35 years old who received the YFV17D yellow fever vaccine. The CDR3 bases are TGTGCCAGCAGCGGCCTAGGAGAGGGCTCCTATAATTCACCCCTCCACTTT. Protein: CASSGLGEGSYNSPLHF.